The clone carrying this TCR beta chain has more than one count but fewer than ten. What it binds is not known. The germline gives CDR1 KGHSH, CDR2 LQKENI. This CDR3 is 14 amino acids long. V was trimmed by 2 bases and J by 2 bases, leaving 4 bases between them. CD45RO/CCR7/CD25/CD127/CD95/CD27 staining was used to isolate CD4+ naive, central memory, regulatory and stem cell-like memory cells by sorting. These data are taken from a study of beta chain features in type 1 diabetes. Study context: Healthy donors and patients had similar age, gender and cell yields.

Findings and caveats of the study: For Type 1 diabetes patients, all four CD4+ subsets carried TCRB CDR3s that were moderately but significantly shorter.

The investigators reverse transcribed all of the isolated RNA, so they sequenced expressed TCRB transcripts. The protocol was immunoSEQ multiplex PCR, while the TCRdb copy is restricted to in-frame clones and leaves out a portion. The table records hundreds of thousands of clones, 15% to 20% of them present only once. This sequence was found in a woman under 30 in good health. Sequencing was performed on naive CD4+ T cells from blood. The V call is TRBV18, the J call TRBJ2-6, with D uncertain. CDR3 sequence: CASSPVAGANVLTF. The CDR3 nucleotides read TGTGCCAGCTCACCAGTGGCTGGGGCCAACGTCCTGACTTTC.